The rows below give T cell receptor beta chains drawn from one sample of a study of T cells after yellow fever vaccination. MiXCR was run by TCRdb on the 5' RACE reads, yielding one entry per CDR3 protein. This sample carries a few hundred thousand distinct CDR3 sequences, 13% of them seen once, and the ten largest clones take 0.4% to 0.65%. The sample in question was CD4+ T cells sorted from PBMCs, obtained 45 days after the yellow fever booster vaccination. The receptors here all came from a man aged 25-45 years who received the YFV17D yellow fever vaccine. Each CDR3 is given with its conserved first and last residue. The order of the fields is CDR3 protein, CDR3 DNA, D gene, J gene, clone size, V gene. A D gene is named only where the DNA matches it firmly. Only some rows state a clone size, as once, few, many or a class for expanded clones.

CASSKGVQGPQEQYF	TGCGCCAGCAGCAAGGGCGTTCAGGGGCCCCAAGAGCAGTACTTC	.	TRBJ2-7	few	TRBV5-1
CASSPLGAGANNEQFF	TGTGCCAGCAGTCCCCTAGGAGCGGGAGCTAACAATGAGCAGTTCTTC	TRBD2	TRBJ2-1	many	TRBV27
CAWSEAGGGADTQYF	TGTGCCTGGAGTGAAGCGGGAGGGGGGGCAGATACGCAGTATTTT	TRBD2	TRBJ2-3	few	TRBV30
CASTLAGGPGVQYF	TGTGCCAGCACCCTAGCGGGAGGCCCCGGGGTGCAGTATTTT	TRBD2	TRBJ2-3	.	TRBV12-3/TRBV12-4
CASSVGDLRQETQYF	TGTGCCAGCAGCGTGGGAGATTTACGGCAAGAGACCCAGTACTTC	.	TRBJ2-5	.	TRBV7-9
CASSYTYTGELFF	TGTGCCAGCAGTTACACATACACCGGGGAGCTGTTTTTT	.	TRBJ2-2	.	TRBV6-2/TRBV6-3
CSALGGLAGTEQFF	TGCAGCGCCCTGGGAGGACTAGCGGGAACTGAGCAGTTCTTC	TRBD2	TRBJ2-1	few	TRBV29-1
CASSPEGLGAEYGELFF	TGTGCCAGCAGCCCTGAAGGGTTGGGGGCTGAGTACGGGGAGCTGTTTTTT	.	TRBJ2-2	once	TRBV28
CSARFGTSGRNEQFF	TGCAGTGCTAGATTTGGGACTAGCGGGAGGAACGAGCAGTTCTTC	TRBD2	TRBJ2-1	.	TRBV20-1
CASSVEGGTINEQFF	TGTGCCAGCAGCGTAGAGGGTGGGACTATCAATGAGCAGTTCTTC	TRBD2	TRBJ2-1	.	TRBV9